The clone carrying this TCR beta chain turned up a few times. Antigen: not known. This record comes from a study of shared clonotypes between healthy human individuals. Looking at the study overall: A couple of women and a few men aged 18 to 49 made up the donors. Used for every donor were three CD4 naive, three CD4 memory, two CD8 naive and one CD8 memory plate. The study, taken as a whole, reports: Non-shared clonotypes were found to have lower generation probabilities than the clonotypes that were shared by all four of the sorted-subset donors.

Here immunoSEQ multiplex PCR was the method, and the copy in TCRdb shows in-frame clones only, minus some. The sample consists of over 950,000 clones, around three quarters of them appearing once. Sequenced: memory CD4+ T cells from PBMCs. Subset reported: CD45RA-negative fraction. The origin of this receptor is a man between 18 and 29 years old in good health. Some clones in this sample may be carry-over from other donors' samples.

In DNA, the CDR3 is TGCGCCAGCAGGTCTAGCGGGAGCCCTGGGCAGTATTTT. This gives the protein CASRSSGSPGQYF. The chain carries TRBV10-2 and TRBJ2-3; 10 bases agree with TRBD2. Germline loops: CDR1 WSHSY, CDR2 SAAADI. V gave up 6 bases and J gave up 11 bases; unmatched junction bases: 8. This CDR3 has 13 amino acids.